This is a list of T cell receptor beta chains from one sample in a study of metastatic and nonmetastatic thyroid tumors. TCRdb reprocessed the PCR reads using MiXCR. The sample yields about 33,000 clones, 11% seen once. Sequencing was performed on blood. These receptors originate from a female donor with papillary thyroid cancer or a benign thyroid nodule (not recorded which). Some clones in this sample may be carry-over from other donors' samples. CDR3s include the opening cysteine and the closing phenylalanine or tryptophan. A D gene is named only where the DNA matches it firmly. Clone sizes are given selectively: once, few, many, or a class where the clone is expanded.

>TRBJ2-7|.|TRBV7-2|many
CASSPGHKFYEQYF
TGTGCCAGCAGTCCCGGACACAAATTCTACGAGCAGTACTTC
>TRBJ2-7|TRBD1|TRBV28|few
CASSFSDRGARPYEQYF
TGTGCCAGCAGTTTTTCGGACAGGGGAGCCCGTCCCTACGAGCAGTACTTC
>TRBJ2-7|TRBD1|TRBV6-2/TRBV6-3|many
CASKGQGSYEQYF
TGTGCCAGCAAGGGACAGGGATCCTACGAGCAGTACTTC
>TRBJ1-2|TRBD1|TRBV9|many
CASSVGRGAGGRANYGYTF
TGTGCCAGCAGCGTAGGTCGTGGGGCAGGGGGGAGAGCTAACTATGGCTACACCTTC
>TRBJ1-1|.|TRBV12-5|many
CASGFQLQGTTEAFF
TGTGCTAGTGGTTTCCAACTACAGGGAACCACTGAAGCTTTCTTT
>TRBJ1-3|.|TRBV9|.
CASSAEGGNTIYF
TGTGCCAGCAGCGCGGAGGGAGGAAACACCATATATTTT
>TRBJ2-1|.|TRBV6-2/TRBV6-3|.
CANSLSAFGNEQFF
TGTGCCAACAGCCTCTCCGCGTTTGGGAATGAGCAGTTCTTC
>TRBJ1-5|TRBD1|TRBV28|few
CASSLGTGGHSNQPQHF
TGTGCCAGCAGTTTGGGGACAGGGGGCCATAGCAATCAGCCCCAGCATTTT
>TRBJ2-1|TRBD2|TRBV5-1|many
CASSVRGRAGDEQFF
TGCGCCAGCAGCGTCCGGGGGAGGGCGGGGGATGAGCAGTTCTTC
>TRBJ1-2|TRBD1|TRBV4-3|many
CASSHPTGGASRGGYTF
TGCGCCAGCAGCCATCCGACAGGGGGCGCTTCCCGGGGGGGCTACACCTTC
>TRBJ2-1|TRBD2|TRBV20-1|many
CSAGTSGRGPYNEQFF
TGCAGTGCGGGGACTAGCGGGAGAGGACCCTACAATGAGCAGTTCTTC
>TRBJ2-5|TRBD1|TRBV24-1|.
CATSDRTGAETHYF
TGTGCCACCAGTGATCGGACAGGGGCAGAGACCCATTACTTC
>TRBJ2-3|.|TRBV25-1|many
CATQGRKPTDTQYF
TGTGCCACACAAGGAAGAAAACCCACAGATACGCAGTATTTT
>TRBJ2-1|.|TRBV11-2|.
CASSKDYWSPYNEQFF
TGTGCCAGCAGCAAAGACTATTGGAGCCCCTACAATGAGCAGTTCTTC
>TRBJ2-3|.|TRBV6-4|many
CASSEGYSTDTQYF
TGTGCCAGCAGTGAGGGTTACAGCACAGATACGCAGTATTTT
>TRBJ2-7|.|TRBV10-3|many
CAISAPGTGGDEQYF
TGTGCCATCAGTGCCCCCGGCACAGGGGGGGACGAGCAGTACTTC
>TRBJ2-3|.|TRBV27|many
CASSLSRPDTQYF
TGTGCCAGCAGTTTATCCCGCCCCGATACGCAGTATTTT
>TRBJ2-3|TRBD1|TRBV28|many
CASSSGQGTDTQYF
TGTGCCAGCAGCTCGGGACAGGGGACAGATACGCAGTATTTT
>TRBJ1-4|.|TRBV7-2|.
CASSLVQGISEKLFF
TGTGCCAGCAGCTTAGTGCAGGGGATTAGTGAAAAACTGTTTTTT
>TRBJ2-1|.|TRBV4-2|few
CASSRGGGRGSNEQFF
TGTGCCAGCAGCAGGGGAGGGGGGCGCGGATCCAATGAGCAGTTCTTC
>TRBJ2-1|TRBD1|TRBV5-6|few
CASSSGTGYWNEQFF
TGTGCCAGCAGTTCCGGGACAGGGTATTGGAATGAGCAGTTCTTC
>TRBJ2-6|TRBD1|TRBV6-2/TRBV6-3|few
CASSTRDSSDTSGDNVLTF
TGTGCCAGCAGTACCCGGGACAGCTCGGACACTTCTGGGGACAACGTCCTGACTTTC
>TRBJ2-4|TRBD2|TRBV4-1|many
CASSQDGTSIPWGAKNIQYF
TGCGCCAGCAGCCAAGATGGGACTAGTATACCCTGGGGGGCCAAAAACATTCAGTACTTC
>TRBJ1-2|.|TRBV5-6|many
CASSLEVSHNYGYTF
TGTGCCAGCAGCCTGGAGGTATCCCATAACTATGGCTACACCTTC
>TRBJ2-3|.|TRBV6-1|many
CASSSPRTRTDTQYF
TGTGCCAGCAGTTCCCCGCGGACTCGCACAGATACGCAGTATTTT
>TRBJ2-7|TRBD1|TRBV6-1|many
CASRTGVGEQYF
TGTGCCAGCAGGACAGGGGTGGGCGAGCAGTACTTC
>TRBJ2-7|.|TRBV20-1|many
CSASEPGTQRHYEQYF
TGCAGTGCTAGCGAACCCGGGACTCAGAGGCACTACGAGCAGTACTTC
>TRBJ1-1|TRBD1|TRBV20-1|many
CSARGGGPAGAEAFF
TGCAGTGCTAGAGGAGGGGGCCCGGCTGGGGCTGAAGCTTTCTTT
>TRBJ2-3|.|TRBV14|many
CASSHIADFTDTQYF
TGTGCCAGCAGCCATATAGCGGATTTCACAGATACGCAGTATTTT
>TRBJ1-5|.|TRBV7-8|many
CASSKQGVKEPQHF
TGTGCCAGCAGCAAACAGGGTGTCAAGGAGCCCCAGCATTTT
>TRBJ2-7|TRBD2|TRBV28|.
CASGPQREFTYEQYF
TGTGCAAGCGGTCCTCAGCGGGAGTTCACGTACGAGCAGTACTTC